The 27 T cell receptor beta chains reported below all come from one sample, sequenced in a study of shared clonotypes between healthy human individuals. Sequencing used immunoSEQ multiplex PCR; TCRdb keeps in-frame clones, though not all of them. The sample shows 900,000 to 1,200,000 clones, approximately 80% of them seen only once. The sample was memory CD4+ T cells from PBMCs. Indicated subset: CD45RA-negative fraction. The receptors were gathered from a man between 18 and 29 years old in good health. Some clones in this sample may be carry-over from other donors' samples.

V gene TRBV28 combines with J gene TRBJ2-3; 7 bases match TRBD2. The CDR3 sequence is 15 residues long. Germline CDR1 reads MDHEN; CDR2 reads SYDVKM. With V trimmed by 4 bases and J by 7 bases, 11 bases remained unmatched. In DNA, the CDR3 is TGTGCCAGCAGTTCGAGGTCTAGCGGAGCCAATACGCAGTATTTT. Translating gives CASSSRSSGANTQYF.

J is TRBJ2-7 and V is TRBV15; either TRBD1 or TRBD2 may supply D (6 bases each). The CDR3 is 15 amino acids. The V gene lost 0 bases and the J gene lost 2 bases, with 11 bases spanning the gap. Germline CDR1 reads LNHNV; CDR2 reads YYDKDF (reference sequence). The CDR3 loop is CATSRDKGGTYEQYF. Written as DNA, the CDR3 is TGTGCCACCAGCAGAGATAAGGGGGGAACCTACGAGCAGTACTTC.

The V call is TRBV7-9, the J call TRBJ2-5; D unclear. This CDR3 region has 14 residues. The V gene's germline CDR1 is SEHNR and CDR2 FQNEAQ (reference sequence). The V end was cut by 4 bases, the J end by 4 bases, with 13 bases between. The CDR3: CASSSSGQIETQYF. For the CDR3, the DNA is TGTGCCAGCAGCTCCTCTGGGCAGATAGAGACCCAGTACTTC.

This clone appeared once. This chain joins TRBV14 and TRBJ1-2; 7 bases map to TRBD1. Per the germline V gene, CDR1 is SGHDN and CDR2 is FVKESK. There are 13 residues in the CDR3. After removal of 4 bases from V and 8 bases from J, the junction contained 7 bases not matched to a gene. CDR3 amino acids: CASSPTLGGGYTF. CDR3 DNA: TGTGCCAGCAGCCCCACTTTAGGGGGCGGCTACACCTTC.

J is TRBJ1-2 and V is TRBV5-6; 7 bases agree with TRBD1. Germline trimming cut 5 bases from V and 4 bases from J; bases unmatched to any gene: 5. Germline V gives CDR1 SGHDT, CDR2 YYEEEE. The CDR3 length is 13 residues. CDR3 nucleotide sequence: TGTGCCAGCAGGGCGGGACAGTCCTATGGCTACACCTTC. It yields the protein CASRAGQSYGYTF.

The chain joins TRBV27 to TRBJ2-7; 13 nucleotides agree with TRBD2. The CDR3 runs to 16 residues. V dropped 5 bases and J dropped 5; count of bases not matched to a gene: 9. CDR1 is MNHEY, CDR2 SMNVEV, per germline (reference sequence). In DNA form, the CDR3 reads TGTGCCAGCAGTACCGGACTAGCGGGAGAAGTGAACGAGCAGTACTTC. The encoded protein is CASSTGLAGEVNEQYF.

This clone was observed a handful of times. The CDR3 nucleotides are TGCGCCAGCAGCTTGGGGGACAGGAGCAATCAGCCCCAGCATTTT. Translation gives CASSLGDRSNQPQHF. The J gene is TRBJ1-5, the V gene TRBV5-1; TRBD1 matches at 8 bases. Germline CDR1 is SGHRS and CDR2 is YFSETQ. The CDR3 covers 15 residues. V was clipped by 0 bases and J by 1 base; unmatched bases: 0.

The chain employs TRBV7-8 and TRBJ2-7; D remains ambiguous. The CDR3 totals 14 residues. V lost 0 bases to trimming and J lost 4 bases, with 10 bases between them. Germline V gene data show CDR1 as SGHVS and CDR2 as FQNEAQ. The CDR3 sequence is CASSLAPAIYEQYF. The CDR3 DNA follows: TGTGCCAGCAGCTTAGCGCCTGCGATATACGAGCAGTACTTC.

V gene TRBV27 combines with J gene TRBJ2-5; 9 positions agree with TRBD1. In germline, CDR1 is MNHEY, CDR2 SMNVEV (reference sequence). The CDR3 is 15 residues long. Losses at the gene ends were 6 bases for V and 1 base for J; bases not matched to a gene: 6. The CDR3 nucleotides are TGTGCCAGCAGATTCCAGACAGGGGGCCAAGAGACCCAGTACTTC. Amino acids: CASRFQTGGQETQYF.

V and J are TRBV29-1 and TRBJ2-7, with no clear D. The CDR3 runs 10 residues. CDR1 is SQVTM, CDR2 ANQGSEA, per germline. V was cut by 4 bases and J by 7 bases, with 8 bases left in between. The CDR3 nucleotides are TGCAGCGTTGGACTGGAAGAGCAGTACTTC. It is translated as CSVGLEEQYF.

As concerns this clone: The same CDR3 is also encoded by other DNA sequences in this sample. V gene TRBV5-8 combines with J gene TRBJ1-5; unclear D gene. This CDR3 contains 15 residues. Germline V lookup: CDR1 SGHTS, CDR2 YDEGEE. Trimming took 1 base from V and 0 from J, leaving 8 bases between them. CDR3 loop: CASSLSGDSNQPQHF. Here the CDR3 DNA reads TGTGCCAGCAGCTTGTCAGGAGATAGCAATCAGCCCCAGCATTTT.

J is TRBJ2-1 and V is TRBV9, with 8 bases fitting TRBD1. The CDR3 totals 16 residues. CDR1 and CDR2 (germline): SGDLS, YYNGEE. Losses at the gene ends were 3 bases for V and 2 bases for J; bases not matched to a gene: 7. CDR3 sequence reads: CASSARGLATYNEQFF. DNA for the CDR3: TGTGCCAGCAGCGCCAGGGGGCTAGCGACCTACAATGAGCAGTTCTTC. Full variable domain (missing parts from reference TRBV9 and TRBJ2-1): DSGVTQTPKHLITATGQRVTLRCSPRSGDLSVYWYQQSLDQGLQFLIQYYNGEERAKGNILERFSAQQFPDLHSELNLSSLELGDSALYFCASSARGLATYNEQFFGPGTRLTVL.

This clone was picked up many times. The rearrangement uses TRBV4-2 and TRBJ2-1, with D possibly being TRBD1 (7 bases). This CDR3 is 15 amino acids long. V lost 4 bases and J lost 8, with 18 bases in between. The germline gives CDR1 LGHNA, CDR2 YNFKEQ. The CDR3 sequence is CASSPGTTRGDEQFF. The CDR3 DNA reads as TGTGCCAGCAGCCCCGGGACCACCAGGGGGGATGAGCAGTTCTTC.

This rearrangement joins TRBV30 to TRBJ2-6; a weak D match, TRBD2 (5 bases). V was clipped by 4 bases and J by 0 bases, with 16 bases between them. The CDR3 has 17 residues. Per the germline V gene, CDR1 is GTSNPN and CDR2 is SVGIG (reference sequence). CDR3 nucleotides: TGTGCCTGGACTGCGGAGAGGACTCACTCTGGGGCCAACGTCCTGACTTTC. Protein product: CAWTAERTHSGANVLTF.

For this clone: A much larger clone lies a single base off, so this may be a read error. Because the CDR3's place on the DNA is in doubt, the DNA is left out and the CDR3 is given as listed by TCRdb. The sample has other DNA sequences that encode this CDR3 too. The rearrangement uses TRBV4-1 and TRBJ1-1. Germline CDR1 MGHRA, CDR2 YSYEKL. The CDR3 is made up of 15 amino acids, end residues included. The CDR3 sequence is CASSQAFGAGAVSFF.

V gene TRBV28 combines with J gene TRBJ2-5; D possibly corresponds to TRBD1 (6 bases). The V end was cut by 2 bases, the J end by 1 base, with 8 bases between. Germline CDR1 and CDR2: MDHEN and SYDVKM. This CDR3 is built from 14 residues. CDR3 region: CASSLTGIQETQYF. As DNA, the CDR3 is TGTGCCAGCAGTTTAACAGGGATCCAAGAGACCCAGTACTTC.

This clone appeared a single time. V is TRBV16 and J is TRBJ1-1; unclear D gene. CDR3 size: 13 residues. Germline assignment: CDR1 KGHSY and CDR2 FQNENV. V was cut by 3 bases and J by 1 base, with 6 bases left in between. CDR3 DNA: TGTGCCAGCAGCCAGCAACAGAACACTGAAGCTTTCTTT. It encodes CASSQQQNTEAFF.

Here the CDR3 reads CASSRHQDRDTGELFF. CDR3 coding DNA: TGTGCCAGCTCACGACACCAAGACAGGGACACCGGGGAGCTGTTTTTT. The J gene is TRBJ2-2, the V gene TRBV18; 7 nucleotides agree with TRBD1. The CDR3 has 16 residues. Germline V lookup: CDR1 KGHSH, CDR2 LQKENI. V lost 4 bases and J lost 3; bases outside the gene matches: 8.

This clone was seen just once. V and J are TRBV5-6 and TRBJ2-2; 7 bases are a match to TRBD1. The junction had 11 bases not matched to a gene; V was cut back by 1 base and J by 5 bases. CDR3 size: 17 residues. Germline CDR1 is SGHDT and CDR2 is YYEEEE. CDR3 sequence reads: CASSLRKTGTATGELFF. CDR3 coding DNA: TGTGCCAGCAGCTTGCGAAAGACCGGGACAGCTACCGGGGAGCTGTTTTTT.

This chain uses TRBV7-9 with TRBJ2-7; D ambiguous. The V end was cut by 1 base, the J end by 6 bases, with 10 bases between. The CDR3 consists of 13 residues. Germline assignment: CDR1 SEHNR and CDR2 FQNEAQ (reference sequence). DNA of the CDR3: TGTGCCAGCAGCTTAGGGCATGACGGCGAGCAGTACTTC. Protein: CASSLGHDGEQYF.

The chain combines TRBV2 with TRBJ2-5; weak D call: TRBD2 (5 bases). Trimming took 1 base from V and 9 from J, leaving 12 bases between them. This CDR3 contains 13 residues. Germline V gene data show CDR1 as SNHLY and CDR2 as FYNNEI. CDR3 sequence reads: CASSEGIAMAQYF. Here the CDR3 DNA reads TGTGCCAGCAGTGAAGGGATAGCGATGGCCCAGTACTTC.

CDR3 nucleotides: TGTGCCAGCAGTTTAAGGGGGACCGGTGAGCAGTTCTTC. It yields the protein CASSLRGTGEQFF. The chain has TRBV28 and TRBJ2-1; D possibly corresponds to TRBD1 (6 bases). Trimming took 2 bases from V and 9 from J, leaving 11 bases between them. The CDR3 runs to 13 residues. The germline gives CDR1 MDHEN, CDR2 SYDVKM.

The chain has TRBV18 and TRBJ2-5, with 8 positions matching TRBD2. J lost 2 bases, V lost 3 bases, and 2 bases had no gene match. This CDR3 contains 14 residues. CDR1 and CDR2 from the germline V gene are KGHSH and LQKENI. The DNA for the CDR3 is TGTGCCAGCTCACCGGGACTAGGTCAAGAGACCCAGTACTTC. It codes for CASSPGLGQETQYF.

The chain combines TRBV6-5 with TRBJ2-7; 7 positions agree with TRBD1. Trimming took 0 bases from V and 7 from J; bases not matched to a gene: 12. CDR3 length: 16 amino acids. The germline gives CDR1 MNHEY, CDR2 SVGAGI. The CDR3 DNA reads as TGTGCCAGCAGTTACTCGAGTCAGGGGGATTGGTATGAGCAGTACTTC. Its protein product is CASSYSSQGDWYEQYF.

The chain carries TRBV7-9 and TRBJ2-1; D unresolved. This CDR3 has 12 residues. Germline CDR1 reads SEHNR; CDR2 reads FQNEAQ (reference sequence). The ends were cut back, 2 bases at V and 5 bases at J, with 4 bases in the middle. Here the CDR3 reads CASSLLNNEQFF. Here the CDR3 DNA reads TGTGCCAGCAGCTTACTTAACAATGAGCAGTTCTTC.

This clone was seen ten or more times. The sample holds other DNA sequences that translate to the same CDR3. This chain connects TRBV18 to TRBJ2-7; 8 bases are a match to TRBD1. CDR1 is KGHSH and CDR2 is LQKENI in the germline V gene. The CDR3 spans 14 residues. V lost 3 bases and J lost 4; bases outside the gene matches: 5. In DNA, the CDR3 is TGTGCCAGCTCACCTGGACAGGGTGTTTACGAGCAGTACTTC. It encodes CASSPGQGVYEQYF.

The gene calls are TRBV7-6 and TRBJ2-7; 10 nucleotides agree with TRBD2. With 0 bases clipped from V and 0 bases from J, the junction kept 8 bases outside the gene matches. Germline CDR1 SGHVS, CDR2 FNYEAQ. The CDR3 contains 18 residues. The CDR3 sequence is CASSLAGSGRDYSYEQYF. The CDR3 coding sequence is TGTGCCAGCAGCTTAGCGGGAAGCGGGAGGGACTACTCCTACGAGCAGTACTTC.